Included here is one T cell receptor (beta chain) sequence, with context. The data were obtained in a study of blood T cell repertoires in COVID-19. Overall study: COVID-19 samples from acute and convalescent phases originated in the United States, Italy and Spain. PBMCs, B-cell-depleted T cells, or T cells provided the cDNA or gDNA that made up the material.

How the authors handled the data: Estimation of nucleated cell counts was performed using reference gene primer amplification. Here immunoSEQ multiplex PCR was the method, and the copy in TCRdb shows in-frame clones only, minus some. The DNA gave D and trimming, while V, J and clone size come from that table. The data hold about 58,000 clones, with around nine tenths observed a single time. Germline CDR1 is GTSNPN and CDR2 is SVGIG (reference sequence). The CDR3 is made up of 14 amino acids. V lost 3 bases and J lost 1, with 9 bases in between. The sequence was obtained from a human donor with active COVID-19. The donor label of this sample is uncertain. V gene TRBV30 combines with J gene TRBJ2-2; D is unresolved. The source material was peripheral blood. The CDR3 sequence: CAWRSPLNTGELFF. The CDR3 DNA sequence: TGTGCCTGGAGGTCCCCACTGAACACCGGGGAGCTGTTTTTT. Full variable domain (outside the CDR3, taken from reference TRBV30 and TRBJ2-2): SQTIHQWPATLVQPVGSPLSLECTVEGTSNPNLYWYRQAAGRGLQLLFYSVGIGQISSEVPQNLSASRPQDRQFILSSKKLLLSDSGFYLCAWRSPLNTGELFFGEGSRLTVL.